These 11 T cell receptor beta chains originate from one sample sequenced in a study of T-cell memory formation after mild COVID-19. TCRdb analysed the 5' RACE reads with MiXCR anew, one entry per CDR3 protein. The sample gives around 340,000 distinct CDR3 sequences, roughly 13% of which show up once; about a fifth is in the top ten. The sample was PBMCs or a T cell subset sorted from them (not recorded which). Receptors were obtained from a young man who had mild COVID-19 (a few samples of this study predate the infection). Cell type and time point are not known.

This clonotype was observed a handful of times. The genes are TRBV9 and TRBJ2-1, with D perhaps matching TRBD1 or TRBD2 (6 bases each). Germline V gene lookup returns CDR1 SGDLS and CDR2 YYNGEE. Trimming took off 0 bases at V and 9 bases at J, with 13 bases between the two ends. This CDR3 comprises 14 residues. This CDR3 reads CASSVVGGISEQFF. The CDR3 bases are TGTGCCAGCAGCGTAGTGGGGGGCATAAGTGAGCAGTTCTTC.

This clonotype was recorded a few times. The V gene is TRBV4-2, the J gene TRBJ2-1; 9 bases map to TRBD2. The CDR3 spans 17 residues. The V segment lost 0 bases and the J segment 7 bases; nucleotides outside the gene matches: 10. Per germline, CDR1 LGHNA and CDR2 YNFKEQ. CDR3 in DNA: TGTGCCAGCAGCCAAGATCGAGCGGGGGGTCCCCAGAATGAGCAGTTCTTC. This gives the protein CASSQDRAGGPQNEQFF.

Only a few counts were recorded for this clonotype. The chain employs TRBV28 and TRBJ1-3; TRBD1 is a possible D gene (5 bases). CDR3 length: 12 residues. The V end lost 4 bases, the J end lost 8 bases, and 9 bases lay between the germline ends. The germline CDR1 and CDR2 sequences are MDHEN and SYDVKM. CDR3 residues: CASSSGEDTIYF. The DNA of the CDR3 is TGTGCCAGCAGTTCGGGGGAGGACACCATATATTTT.

This clonotype was recorded a few times. V usage is TRBV7-2 and J usage is TRBJ2-2; D ambiguous. Germline V gene data show CDR1 as SGHTA and CDR2 as FQGNSA. The CDR3 loop spans 17 amino acids. The ends were cut back, 3 bases at V and 0 bases at J, with 14 bases in the middle. CDR3 in amino acids: CASSLTFGRTNTGELFF. CDR3 bases: TGTGCCAGCAGCTTGACCTTTGGACGGACGAACACCGGGGAGCTGTTTTTT.

V usage is TRBV5-1 and J usage is TRBJ2-5, with 7 bases lining up with TRBD1. This CDR3 has 15 amino acids. V was clipped by 0 bases and J by 5 bases; unmatched bases: 7. Per germline, CDR1 SGHRS and CDR2 YFSETQ. The CDR3 spells CASSLDDRVYETQYF. Here the CDR3 DNA reads TGCGCCAGCAGCTTGGATGACAGGGTATACGAGACCCAGTACTTC.

This clonotype has at least ten counts. The chain joins TRBV7-3 to TRBJ2-2, with D perhaps TRBD1 or TRBD2 (5 bases each). Deletions cut 3 bases from V and 1 base from J, with 6 bases between. This CDR3 spans 14 amino acids. Germline CDR1 SGHTA, CDR2 FQGTGA. The CDR3 DNA follows: TGTGCCAGCAGCTTTGGGGGGAACACCGGGGAGCTGTTTTTT. This translates into CASSFGGNTGELFF.

This clonotype occurred many times. This chain joins TRBV12-3 or TRBV12-4 and TRBJ2-3; no definite D call. The CDR3 is 12 residues long. V gave up 5 bases and J gave up 6 bases, with 9 bases separating them. As DNA, the CDR3 is TGTGCCAGCAGTCGAATCGGGGATACGCAGTATTTT. Encoded protein: CASSRIGDTQYF.

The chain has TRBV7-3 and TRBJ2-3, with D perhaps TRBD2 (5 bases). The CDR3 loop spans 16 amino acids. Trimming left V 1 base short and J 4 bases short, with 15 bases between. The germline CDR1 and CDR2 sequences are SGHTA and FQGTGA. The CDR3 DNA follows: TGTGCCAGCAGCTTAAAAACGGGAACCGTTCCAGATACGCAGTATTTT. This gives the protein CASSLKTGTVPDTQYF.

Only a few counts were recorded for this clonotype. The V gene is TRBV6-5, the J gene TRBJ2-7, with unresolved D. The V end lost 0 bases, the J end lost 4 bases, and 7 bases lay between the germline ends. The germline V gene has CDR1 MNHEY and CDR2 SVGAGI. The CDR3 is 13 residues long. This CDR3 is CASSYSDRYEQYF. CDR3 DNA sequence: TGTGCCAGCAGTTACTCGGATCGATACGAGCAGTACTTC.

This clonotype was recorded a few times. This chain joins TRBV10-3 and TRBJ2-3; D is perhaps TRBD2 (7 bases). Germline CDR1 is ENHRY and CDR2 is SYGVKD. This CDR3 region has 14 residues. V dropped 8 bases and J dropped 2 bases, with 14 bases sitting between them. Written as DNA, the CDR3 is TGTGCCATCGGGGGGGGGCCCGTCACAGATACGCAGTATTTT. It encodes CAIGGGPVTDTQYF.

This clonotype was detected only a few times. The gene calls are TRBV20-1 and TRBJ1-5, with D hard to call. CDR3 size: 13 residues. Trimming cost V 3 bases and J 4 bases, with 10 bases left between them. Germline CDR1 DFQATT, CDR2 SNEGSKA (reference sequence). CDR3 DNA sequence: TGCAGTGCTAGTCTGGCAAGAAATCAGCCCCAGCATTTT. This gives the protein CSASLARNQPQHF.